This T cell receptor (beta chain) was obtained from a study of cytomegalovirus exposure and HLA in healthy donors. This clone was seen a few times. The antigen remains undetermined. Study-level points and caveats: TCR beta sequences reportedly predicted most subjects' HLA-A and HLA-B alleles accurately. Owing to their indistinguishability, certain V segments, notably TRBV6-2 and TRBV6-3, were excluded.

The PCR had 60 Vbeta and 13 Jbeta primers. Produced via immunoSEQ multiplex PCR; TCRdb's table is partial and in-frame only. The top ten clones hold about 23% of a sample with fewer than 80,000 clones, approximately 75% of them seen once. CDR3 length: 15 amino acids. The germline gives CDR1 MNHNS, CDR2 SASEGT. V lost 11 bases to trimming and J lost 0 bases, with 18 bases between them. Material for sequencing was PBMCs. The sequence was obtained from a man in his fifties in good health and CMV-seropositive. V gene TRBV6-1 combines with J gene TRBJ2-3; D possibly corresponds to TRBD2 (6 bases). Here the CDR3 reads CAGNLGTLSTDTQYF. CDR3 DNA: TGTGCCGGCAACCTGGGGACTTTAAGCACAGATACGCAGTATTTT.